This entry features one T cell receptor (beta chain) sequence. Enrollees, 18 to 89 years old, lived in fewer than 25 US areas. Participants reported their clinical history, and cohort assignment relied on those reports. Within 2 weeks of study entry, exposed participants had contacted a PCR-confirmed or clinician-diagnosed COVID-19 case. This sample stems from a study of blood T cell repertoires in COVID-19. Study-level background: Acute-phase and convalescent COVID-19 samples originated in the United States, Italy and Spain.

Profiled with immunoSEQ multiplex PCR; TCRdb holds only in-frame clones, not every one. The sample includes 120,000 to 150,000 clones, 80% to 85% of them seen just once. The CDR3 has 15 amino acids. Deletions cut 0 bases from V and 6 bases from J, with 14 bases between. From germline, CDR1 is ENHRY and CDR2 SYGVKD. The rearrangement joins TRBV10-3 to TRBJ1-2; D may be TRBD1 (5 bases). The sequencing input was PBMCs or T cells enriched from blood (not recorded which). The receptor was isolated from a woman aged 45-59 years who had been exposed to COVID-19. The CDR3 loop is CAISESVIGVDGYTF. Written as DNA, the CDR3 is TGTGCCATCAGTGAGTCAGTTATAGGGGTAGATGGCTACACCTTC.